A selection of T cell receptor beta chains follows, all from one sample in a study of blood T cells in healthy people across ages. TCRdb redid the calling of the 5' RACE reads with MiXCR, one entry per CDR3 protein. The sample contains approximately 880,000 distinct CDR3 sequences, roughly 50% of which appear only once. Sequenced input: blood. These receptors were obtained from a man aged 25 to 45 in good health. CDR3s include the opening cysteine and the closing phenylalanine or tryptophan. The order of the fields is V gene, D gene, CDR3 protein. The D gene is left open where the match is weak.

TRBV25-1 | . | CASSELGFPTF
TRBV4-1 | . | CASSLTPTAQETQYF
TRBV6-6 | . | CASSWGIRGNEQFF
TRBV12-3/TRBV12-4 | . | CASSVRRGSSTDTQYF
TRBV4-3 | . | CASSQDSAYEQFF
TRBV4-1 | . | CASSLTFVQPQHF
TRBV9 | . | CASSVQATNYEQYF
TRBV10-3 | . | CAISELSGDTEAFF
TRBV4-2 | . | CASSQDGGGLLSSDEQFF
TRBV7-2 | TRBD1 | CASTTTGLTTEAFF
TRBV5-1 | . | CASSARDEQFF
TRBV5-1 | . | CASTSGDSHREQFF
TRBV6-1 | TRBD2 | CASSEVLAGSYQETQYF
TRBV3-1 | . | CASSQVGGPSSYGYTF
TRBV4-3 | . | CASSQEGVGSQETQYF
TRBV7-2 | . | CASRPGVTNEKLFF
TRBV7-9 | . | CASSLVVGPVFDNEQFF
TRBV20-1 | TRBD2 | CSAGLAGTGFSLETQYF
TRBV7-9 | . | CASSREGYGHTF
TRBV4-1 | . | CASSQESSLESEPYF
TRBV20-1 | TRBD1 | CSARAGGAASYGYTF
TRBV24-1 | . | CATSAEGVVGYNEQFF
TRBV29-1 | . | CSVEDFDGHYGYTF
TRBV18 | TRBD2 | CASSPRGGSDTGELFF
TRBV5-6 | . | CASSLGELGASTDTQYF
TRBV7-8 | . | CASSARAATYEQYF
TRBV5-1 | . | CASSVPADHEQYF
TRBV6-6 | TRBD2 | CASSRAGDYEQYF
TRBV20-1 | TRBD2 | CSASSSGGTYEQYF
TRBV7-2 | . | CASSLGINRAEAFF
TRBV5-1 | . | CASSSTGRLSYNEQFF
TRBV20-1 | . | CSAQSRDSVNTGELFF
TRBV6-6 | . | CASTDGATTDTQYF
TRBV7-9 | . | CASSKADRGAFF
TRBV24-1 | . | CATSDFEGRETQYF
TRBV6-5 | . | CASSYSTGLRYEQYF
TRBV10-3 | TRBD1 | CAIKSTGGRSYEQYF
TRBV7-9 | . | CASSSGSGEGEQFF
TRBV6-1 | TRBD1 | CASSGDRGRSVDYGYTF
TRBV28 | TRBD1 | CASNLDRDRSNYGYTF
TRBV3-1 | . | CASSHRVTQEAQYF
TRBV25-1 | TRBD2 | CASSDHSGLAAKNEQFF
TRBV9 | . | CASSPRSQPYEQYF
TRBV29-1 | . | CSVATGSETQYF
TRBV12-3/TRBV12-4 | TRBD2 | CASSLTSGEVDTQYF
TRBV20-1 | . | CSARAQPYEGYTF
TRBV7-2 | TRBD2 | CASSSWEGNEQFF
TRBV18 | . | CASSRMDAGEQFF
TRBV6-5 | TRBD1 | CASSPRGRANEKLFF
TRBV7-9 | TRBD1 | CASSLNGQAMSGYTF
TRBV27 | . | CASSDPGNTEAFF